The present entry profiles one T cell receptor beta chain with its context. The method was immunoSEQ multiplex PCR; TCRdb's version includes in-frame clones alone and lacks a portion of them. The sample records about 240,000 clones, approximately 84% being singletons. The data were obtained in a study of blood T cell repertoires in COVID-19. About the research overall: Spain, Italy and the United States supplied samples that represented acute and convalescent COVID-19. The analysed material was cDNA or gDNA that came from T cells, B-cell-depleted T cells, or PBMCs.

Trimming removed 8 bases at V and 3 bases at J, with 22 bases between. CDR1 and CDR2 (germline): SQVTM, ANQGSEA. CDR3 length: 15 residues. The specimen was PBMCs or T cells enriched from blood (not recorded which). This chain links TRBV29-1 with TRBJ1-1; TRBD1 is a possible D gene (5 bases). This TCR came from a woman in her 40s with acute COVID-19. CDR3 coding DNA: TGCAGCATGTCGAGGGGAGGGGTAGCGCACACTGAAGCTTTCTTT. Protein sequence: CSMSRGGVAHTEAFF.